These T cell receptor beta chains were read from a single sample in a study of CXCR3-negative and CXCR3-positive naive CD8 T cells. For each CDR3 protein, TCRdb gives one entry from its re-call of the 5' RACE reads, without DNA. The sample has 85,000 to 130,000 distinct CDR3 sequences; the top ten hold approximately 0.37%. Sequencing used naive CXCR3+ CD8+ T cells from blood. The receptors here all came from a human donor in good health. Some clones in this sample may be carry-over from other donors' samples. Each CDR3 is given with its conserved first and last residue. Each record gives: J gene, V gene, CDR3 protein.

>TRBJ1-6|TRBV11-2
CASSSGGKPLHF
>TRBJ2-1|TRBV4-1
CASSLLSGAGDEQFF
>TRBJ2-5|TRBV14
CASSPENLETQYF
>TRBJ2-1|TRBV7-9
CASSFTVSSYNEQFF
>TRBJ1-2|TRBV12-3/TRBV12-4
CASSPTQSTSYTF
>TRBJ2-1|TRBV4-1
CASSQLLAGVNNEQFF
>TRBJ2-7|TRBV7-8
CASSLTGHEQYF
>TRBJ2-7|TRBV7-9
CASSHDSAYEQYF
>TRBJ2-7|TRBV25-1
CASSVYTGTSGVDEQYF
>TRBJ1-2|TRBV7-9
CASSEGDSKDYGYTF
>TRBJ2-7|TRBV27
CASRDRGVTSYEQYF
>TRBJ2-1|TRBV28
CASSSPRAGGPLSNEQFF
>TRBJ2-7|TRBV6-6
CASRLMLDRALQYEQYF
>TRBJ2-7|TRBV7-8
CASSGDRGLSYEQYF
>TRBJ2-7|TRBV29-1
CSVDLGNYEQYF
>TRBJ2-1|TRBV3-1
CASSPTDWNEQFF
>TRBJ2-1|TRBV13
CASSLAGLAGVEQFF
>TRBJ2-7|TRBV7-2
CASSLRTSGRDEQYF
>TRBJ2-1|TRBV6-4
CASSSSAGQVESEQFF
>TRBJ2-3|TRBV20-1
CSASLLAGGQITDTQYF
>TRBJ1-1|TRBV27
CASRLSANTEAFF
>TRBJ2-6|TRBV7-9
CASSSRGWPSGANVLTF
>TRBJ2-5|TRBV29-1
CSVAIEDYPQETQYF
>TRBJ1-1|TRBV12-3/TRBV12-4
CASSLGPGTGGFPF
>TRBJ2-7|TRBV27
CASAPFSSYEQYF
>TRBJ1-1|TRBV5-4
CASSWDDRLTEAFF
>TRBJ2-2|TRBV29-1
CSVTSGREGANTGELFF
>TRBJ2-7|TRBV7-8
CASSFGGEGEDEQYF
>TRBJ2-7|TRBV29-1
CSVVHLGYEQYF
>TRBJ2-7|TRBV28
CASSFPAGGGEQYF
>TRBJ1-1|TRBV19
CASSGDRGLTEAFF
>TRBJ1-1|TRBV12-3/TRBV12-4
CASKMGGGTEAFF
>TRBJ2-1|TRBV20-1
CSARDLISYNEQFF
>TRBJ2-3|TRBV5-4
CASSLKNLWRKASTDTQYF
>TRBJ2-7|TRBV7-9
CASSLMRAGDEQYF
>TRBJ2-7|TRBV6-5
CASSYHFQRETYEQYF
>TRBJ2-7|TRBV10-1
CASSEPGLFSYEQYF
>TRBJ2-2|TRBV7-9
CASSTAGALIWDTGELFF
>TRBJ2-1|TRBV27
CASSLTGNPYNEQFF
>TRBJ1-2|TRBV7-3
CASSSSDPANYGYTF
>TRBJ2-7|TRBV27
CATGLAGGYEQYF
>TRBJ1-1|TRBV12-3/TRBV12-4
CASTIRTGNTEAFF
>TRBJ2-5|TRBV29-1
CSVDWSEQETQYF
>TRBJ2-7|TRBV15
CATSSQGGFDYEQYF
>TRBJ1-1|TRBV7-6
CASSRYDTEAFF
>TRBJ2-3|TRBV23-1
CASNLPDTQYF
>TRBJ2-1|TRBV7-9
CASSGTEYLDEQFF
>TRBJ2-1|TRBV13
CVTSLRRGTYNEQFF
>TRBJ2-1|TRBV3-1
CASRPYSGMLFF
>TRBJ2-7|TRBV28
CASSYEDRGHGEQYF
>TRBJ2-1|TRBV6-2/TRBV6-3
CASRRGGEYNEQFF